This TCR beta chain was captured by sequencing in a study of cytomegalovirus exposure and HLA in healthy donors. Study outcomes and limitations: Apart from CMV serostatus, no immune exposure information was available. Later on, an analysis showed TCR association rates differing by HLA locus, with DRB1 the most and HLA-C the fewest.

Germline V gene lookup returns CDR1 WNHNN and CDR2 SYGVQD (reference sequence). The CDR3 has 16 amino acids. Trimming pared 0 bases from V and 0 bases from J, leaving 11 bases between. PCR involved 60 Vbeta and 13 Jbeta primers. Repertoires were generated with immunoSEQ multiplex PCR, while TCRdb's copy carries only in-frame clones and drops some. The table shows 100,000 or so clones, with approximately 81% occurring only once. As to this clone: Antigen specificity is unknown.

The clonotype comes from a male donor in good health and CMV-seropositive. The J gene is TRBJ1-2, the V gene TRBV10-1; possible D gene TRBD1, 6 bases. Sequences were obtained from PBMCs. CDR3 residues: CASSESGAAANYGYTF. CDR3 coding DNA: TGCGCCAGCAGTGAGTCGGGGGCGGCAGCTAACTATGGCTACACCTTC.